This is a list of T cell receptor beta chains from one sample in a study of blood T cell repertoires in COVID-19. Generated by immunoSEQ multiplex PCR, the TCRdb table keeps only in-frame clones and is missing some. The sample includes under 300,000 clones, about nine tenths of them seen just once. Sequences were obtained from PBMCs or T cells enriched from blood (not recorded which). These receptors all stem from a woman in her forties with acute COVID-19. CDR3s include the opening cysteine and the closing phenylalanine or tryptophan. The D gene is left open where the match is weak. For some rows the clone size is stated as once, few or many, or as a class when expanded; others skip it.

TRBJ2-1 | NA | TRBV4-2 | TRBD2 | TGTGCCAGCAGCCCACGGACTAGCGGGGGCAATGAGCAGTTCTTC | CASSPRTSGGNEQFF
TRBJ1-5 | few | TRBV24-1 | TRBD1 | TGTGCCACCAGTGAACCGGGACAGGGGGCTAATCAGCCCCAGCATTTT | CATSEPGQGANQPQHF
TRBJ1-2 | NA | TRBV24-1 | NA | TGTGCCACCAGTGATTCCAGGGGTCCCCCTAACTATGGCTACACCTTC | CATSDSRGPPNYGYTF
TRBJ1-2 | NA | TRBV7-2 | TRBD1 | TGTGCCAGCAGCTCGACAGGGCATGGCTACACCTTC | CASSSTGHGYTF
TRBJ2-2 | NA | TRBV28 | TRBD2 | TGTGCCAGCAGTTTCATTAAGACTAGCGGGGGGCCCCACACCGGGGAGCTGTTTTTT | CASSFIKTSGGPHTGELFF
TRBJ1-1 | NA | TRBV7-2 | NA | TGTGCCAGCGGACCCCAGCGAAGACAGGCGAACACTGAAGCTTTCTTT | CASGPQRRQANTEAFF
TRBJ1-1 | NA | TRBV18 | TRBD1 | TGTGCCAGCTCACCCGGGACAGGGATGAACACTGAAGCTTTCTTT | CASSPGTGMNTEAFF
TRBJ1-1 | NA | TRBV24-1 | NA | TGTGCCACCAGTGATTCTGGCATGAACACTGAAGCTTTCTTT | CATSDSGMNTEAFF
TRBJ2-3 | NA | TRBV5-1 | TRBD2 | TGCGCCAGCAGCCGTCGAACTAGCGGCGGGTCAGATACGCAGTATTTT | CASSRRTSGGSDTQYF
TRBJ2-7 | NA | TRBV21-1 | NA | TGTGCCAGCAGCAAAGAAGGAGGGGACCCCTACGAGCAGTACTTC | CASSKEGGDPYEQYF
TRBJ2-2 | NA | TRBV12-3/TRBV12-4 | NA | TGTGCCAGCAGTTTCCGGAACACCGGGGAGCTGTTTTTT | CASSFRNTGELFF
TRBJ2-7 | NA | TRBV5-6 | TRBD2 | TGTGCCAGCAGCTTGTGGCGACTAGCGTTGATCAACGAGCAGTACTTC | CASSLWRLALINEQYF
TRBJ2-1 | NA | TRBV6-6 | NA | TGTGCCAGCAGTTACTCTAATCGTGAGCAGTTCTTC | CASSYSNREQFF
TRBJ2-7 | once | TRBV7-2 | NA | TGTGCCAGCAGCAGGAGCTTGTACGAGCAGTACTTC | CASSRSLYEQYF
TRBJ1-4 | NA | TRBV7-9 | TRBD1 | TGTGCCAGCAGCCCCCACGCTGGGACAGGGAATGAAAAACTGTTTTTT | CASSPHAGTGNEKLFF
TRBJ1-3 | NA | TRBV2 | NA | TGTGCCAGCAGTGACCCCACAGGGTCTGGAAACACCATATATTTT | CASSDPTGSGNTIYF
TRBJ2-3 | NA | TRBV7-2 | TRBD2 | TGTGCCAGCAGCTTAAGCGGGAGGGGCACAGATACGCAGTATTTT | CASSLSGRGTDTQYF
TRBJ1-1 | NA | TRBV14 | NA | TGTGCCAGCAGCCAAGTTAGGGGCACTGAAGCTTTCTTT | CASSQVRGTEAFF
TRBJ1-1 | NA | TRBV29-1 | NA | TGCAGCGTCAGGGGTATTTTGAACACTGAAGCTTTCTTT | CSVRGILNTEAFF
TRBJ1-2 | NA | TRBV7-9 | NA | TGTGCCAGCAGCGACCACAGGGAAGGCTACACCTTC | CASSDHREGYTF
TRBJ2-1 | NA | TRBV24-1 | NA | TGTGCCACCAGTGATCCCCGGGGGCGGGAGAGTTTCTACAATGAGCAGTTCTTC | CATSDPRGRESFYNEQFF
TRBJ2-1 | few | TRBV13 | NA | TGTGCCAGCAGCTCAAAGACGCAGGGTTTCGCCTACAATGAGCAGTTCTTC | CASSSKTQGFAYNEQFF
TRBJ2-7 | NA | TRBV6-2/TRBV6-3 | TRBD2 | TGTGCCAGCAGTAAACCACTAGCGGGAGTCCACGAGCAGTACTTC | CASSKPLAGVHEQYF
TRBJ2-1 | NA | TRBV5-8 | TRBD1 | TGTGCCAGCTCGAGGGACAGGGGAGTCAACAATGAGCAGTTCTTC | CASSRDRGVNNEQFF
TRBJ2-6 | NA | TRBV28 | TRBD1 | TGTGCCAGCAGACCCCTCCTCGGGACAGGCAGCTCTGGGGCCAACGTCCTGACTTTC | CASRPLLGTGSSGANVLTF
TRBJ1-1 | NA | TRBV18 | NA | TGTGCCAGCTCACCAAAACAGGCGAAACCTGGGGCTTTCTTT | CASSPKQAKPGAFF
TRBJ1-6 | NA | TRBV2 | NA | TGTGCCAGCAGTGACAGGCGAGATTCACCCCTCCACTTT | CASSDRRDSPLHF
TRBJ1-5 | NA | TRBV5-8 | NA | TGTGCCAGCAGCTTGACAGGGCTGGGTAATCAGCCCCAGCATTTT | CASSLTGLGNQPQHF
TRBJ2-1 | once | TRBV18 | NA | TGTGCCAGCTCACCTTTCGAGAGCTCCTACAATGAGCAGTTCTTC | CASSPFESSYNEQFF
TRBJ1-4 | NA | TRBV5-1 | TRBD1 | TGCGCCAGCAGCTCGGACAGGGCAACTAATGAAAAACTGTTTTTT | CASSSDRATNEKLFF
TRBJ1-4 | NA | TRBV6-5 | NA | TGTGCCAGCAGGGCAGGGTGGGCTAATGAAAAACTGTTTTTT | CASRAGWANEKLFF
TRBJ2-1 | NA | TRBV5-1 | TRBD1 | TGCGCCAGCAGCTGGGGGGACAGGGGGTCGTACAATGAGCAGTTCTTC | CASSWGDRGSYNEQFF
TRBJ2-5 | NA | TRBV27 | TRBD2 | TGTGCCAGCAGGCGGACGGGAGGGCCCTCTAGGATTGAGACCCAGTACTTC | CASRRTGGPSRIETQYF
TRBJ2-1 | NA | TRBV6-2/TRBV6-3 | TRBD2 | TGTGCCAGCAGCCCCGGGACTAGCGACTACAATGAGCAGTTCTTC | CASSPGTSDYNEQFF
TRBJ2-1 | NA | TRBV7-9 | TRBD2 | TGTGCCAGCAGCCAAACTAGCGGGAGGAATGAGCAGTTCTTC | CASSQTSGRNEQFF